In this sample, the clone carrying this T cell receptor (beta chain) turned up a few times. Its specificity is unknown. The study reverse transcribed the entire isolated RNA, so it sequenced expressed TCRB transcripts. An average of approximately 3.4 million reads was obtained for naive, central memory and regulatory T cell samples. This table comes from immunoSEQ multiplex PCR, and its TCRdb copy is limited to in-frame clones, with some not included. The data contain 250,000 to 300,000 clones, roughly a quarter of them singletons. The sample belongs to a study of beta chain features in type 1 diabetes. Trimming stripped 4 bases from V and 4 bases from J, with 11 bases between. The germline V gene encodes CDR1 LNHDA and CDR2 SQIVND (reference sequence). The CDR3 sequence is 13 residues long. Study-wide findings and caveats: Shorter TCRB CDR3s, moderately but significantly so, marked every one of the four CD4+ subsets in Type 1 diabetes patients. The question of HLA type influencing TCRB rearrangement was one that remained unresolved here.

The source is a woman aged 30 to 39 with type 1 diabetes. The sequenced sample was naive CD4+ T cells from blood. The chain combines TRBV19 with TRBJ2-7; unclear D gene. The CDR3 loop reads CASSTRLTYEQYF. The CDR3 DNA follows: TGTGCCAGTAGTACCCGCCTAACTTACGAGCAGTACTTC.